The 3 T cell receptor beta chains below come from one sample, sequenced in a study of T cells after yellow fever vaccination. TCRdb processed the 5' RACE reads anew with MiXCR; each CDR3 protein has one entry. Of 40,000 to 55,000 distinct CDR3 sequences in the sample, 6.6% were seen once. Sequencing used CD8+ T cells not binding an NS4B(214-222) dextramer, sorted from PBMCs, obtained 35 to 50 days after the first yellow fever vaccination. Receptors were obtained from a man younger than 35 who received the YFV17D yellow fever vaccine.

The V and J genes are TRBV5-7 and TRBJ1-2, with unresolved D. TRBV5-7 qualifies as an ORF whose function is uncertain. Trimming removed 4 bases from V and 4 bases from J, with 14 bases in between. This CDR3 has 14 amino acids. DNA for the CDR3: TGTGCCAGCAGCCCCGGGGTCCTCTGCTATGGCTACACCTTC. Residues: CASSPGVLCYGYTF.

This clonotype was seen repeatedly, ten times or more. This chain joins TRBV12-3 or TRBV12-4 and TRBJ2-3; D is ambiguous. CDR3 size: 11 residues. V was trimmed by 4 bases and J by 4 bases, leaving 3 bases between them. The CDR3 spells CASSWSDTQYF. The CDR3 nucleotides read TGTGCCAGCAGTTGGTCAGATACGCAGTATTTT.

This sequence joins TRBV11-1 and TRBJ2-5, with TRBD1 identical over 10 bases. Germline trimming cut 5 bases from V and 5 bases from J; bases unmatched to any gene: 17. The CDR3 runs to 18 residues. CDR1 SGHAT and CDR2 FQDESV come from the germline V gene (reference sequence). DNA of the CDR3: TGTGCCAGCAGCCTAACACCGGGACAGGGGCGATATTGGGAGACCCAGTACTTC. Amino acids: CASSLTPGQGRYWETQYF.